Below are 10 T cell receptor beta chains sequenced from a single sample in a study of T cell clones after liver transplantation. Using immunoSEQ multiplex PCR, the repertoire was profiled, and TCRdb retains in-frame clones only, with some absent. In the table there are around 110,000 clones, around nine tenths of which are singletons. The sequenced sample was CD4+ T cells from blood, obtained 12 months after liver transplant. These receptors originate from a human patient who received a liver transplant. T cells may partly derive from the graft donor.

The CDR3 DNA is TGTGCCAGCTCACCCCTAGCTAGAGCTGATGACAATGAGCAGTTCTTC. This gives the protein CASSPLARADDNEQFF. The chain has TRBV18 and TRBJ2-1, with a possible D match to TRBD2 (5 bases). The CDR3 is 16 amino acids. Trimming took off 3 bases at V and 5 bases at J, with 17 bases between the two ends. Germline CDR1 KGHSH, CDR2 LQKENI.

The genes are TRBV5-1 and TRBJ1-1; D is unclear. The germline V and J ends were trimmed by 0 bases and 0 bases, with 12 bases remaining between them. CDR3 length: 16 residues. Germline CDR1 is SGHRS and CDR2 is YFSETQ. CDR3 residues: CASSLVPGFMNTEAFF. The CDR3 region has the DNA TGCGCCAGCAGCTTGGTCCCAGGATTCATGAACACTGAAGCTTTCTTT.

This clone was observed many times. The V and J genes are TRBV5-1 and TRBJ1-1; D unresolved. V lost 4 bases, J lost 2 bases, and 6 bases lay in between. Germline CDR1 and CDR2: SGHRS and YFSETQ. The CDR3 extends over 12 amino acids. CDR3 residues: CASSRINTEAFF. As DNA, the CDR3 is TGCGCCAGCAGCAGGATTAACACTGAAGCTTTCTTT.

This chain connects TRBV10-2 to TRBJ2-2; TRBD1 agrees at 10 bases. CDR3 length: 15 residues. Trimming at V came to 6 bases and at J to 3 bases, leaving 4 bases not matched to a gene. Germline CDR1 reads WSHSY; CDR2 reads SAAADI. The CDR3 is CASRPGTGDTGELFF. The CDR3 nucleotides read TGCGCCAGCAGGCCCGGGACAGGGGACACCGGGGAGCTGTTTTTT.

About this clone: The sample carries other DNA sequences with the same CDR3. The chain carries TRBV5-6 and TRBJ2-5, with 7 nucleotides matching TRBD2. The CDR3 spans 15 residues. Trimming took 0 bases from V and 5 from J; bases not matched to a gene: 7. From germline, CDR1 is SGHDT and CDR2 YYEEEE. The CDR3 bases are TGTGCCAGCAGCTTGGTGGCTAGCGGAAGGGAGACCCAGTACTTC. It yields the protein CASSLVASGRETQYF.

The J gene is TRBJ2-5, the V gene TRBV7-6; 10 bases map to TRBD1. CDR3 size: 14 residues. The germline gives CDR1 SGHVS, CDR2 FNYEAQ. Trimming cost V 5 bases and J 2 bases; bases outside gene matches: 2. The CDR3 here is CASSKDRGQETQYF. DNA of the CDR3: TGTGCCAGCAGCAAGGACAGGGGGCAAGAGACCCAGTACTTC. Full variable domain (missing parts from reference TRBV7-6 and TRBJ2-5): GAGVSQSPRYKVTKRGQDVALRCDPISGHVSLYWYRQALGQGPEFLTYFNYEAQQDKSGLPNDRFSAERPEGSISTLTIQRTEQRDSAMYRCASSKDRGQETQYFGPGTRLLVL.

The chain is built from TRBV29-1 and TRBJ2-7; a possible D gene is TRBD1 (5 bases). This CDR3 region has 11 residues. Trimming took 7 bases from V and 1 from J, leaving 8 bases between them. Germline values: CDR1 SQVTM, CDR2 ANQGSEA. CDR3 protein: CSARQSYEQYF. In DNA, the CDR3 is TGCAGCGCCCGACAGTCCTACGAGCAGTACTTC.

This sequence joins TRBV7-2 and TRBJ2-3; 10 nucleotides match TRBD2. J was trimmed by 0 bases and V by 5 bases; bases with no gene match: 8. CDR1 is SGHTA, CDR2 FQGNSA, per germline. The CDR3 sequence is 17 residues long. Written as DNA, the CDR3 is TGTGCCAGCAGCGGCAGTGGACTAGCGGAAAGCACAGATACGCAGTATTTT. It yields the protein CASSGSGLAESTDTQYF.

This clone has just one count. CDR3 sequence reads: CASSYVQGTEAFF. The CDR3, as DNA: TGTGCCAGCAGTTACGTACAGGGCACTGAAGCTTTCTTT. The chain employs TRBV6-5 and TRBJ1-1; perhaps TRBD1 as D (6 bases). Germline CDR1 and CDR2: MNHEY and SVGAGI. This CDR3 is built from 13 residues. The germline V and J ends were trimmed by 2 bases and 4 bases, with 8 bases remaining between them.

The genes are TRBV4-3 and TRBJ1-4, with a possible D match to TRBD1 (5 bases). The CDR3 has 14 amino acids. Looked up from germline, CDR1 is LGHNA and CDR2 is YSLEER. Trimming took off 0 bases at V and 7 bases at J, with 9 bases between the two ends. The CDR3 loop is CASSQDWGSEKLFF. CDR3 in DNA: TGCGCCAGCAGCCAAGATTGGGGGTCTGAAAAACTGTTTTTT.